This entry concerns a single TCR beta chain. This sample is part of a study of control samples from healthy donors and cancer patients. The assay was immunoSEQ multiplex PCR, and TCRdb's table has in-frame clones only and misses some. The sample has under 80,000 clones, 85% to 95% seen once. The CDR3 is made up of 16 amino acids. Germline V gene data show CDR1 as SGHNT and CDR2 as YYREEE (reference sequence). V was clipped by 4 bases and J by 5 bases, with 21 bases between them. Specimen: blood. V is TRBV5-4 and J is TRBJ1-2; D perhaps matches TRBD1 (6 bases). The TCR comes from a woman aged 25 to 39 in good health. CDR3 sequence reads: CASSPEDGGQTYGYTF. The CDR3 DNA is TGTGCCAGCAGCCCGGAAGACGGGGGGCAAACGTATGGCTACACCTTC.